The 32 T cell receptor beta chains listed next were all sequenced from one sample in a study of T cell responses to AZD1222 COVID-19 vaccine. Some clones are missing from TCRdb's copy, which holds only in-frame ones; the method was immunoSEQ multiplex PCR. The table includes 110,000 or so clones, roughly 88% detected once. The sample in question was peripheral blood, obtained on day 0 of MenACWY control vaccination. The source of these receptors is an adult in good health.

The chain joins TRBV10-3 to TRBJ2-7, with 7 bases aligning to TRBD1. In germline, CDR1 is ENHRY, CDR2 SYGVKD. This CDR3 is 14 amino acids long. V shed 9 bases and J 0 bases; nucleotides not matched to a gene: 8. The DNA of the CDR3 is TGTGCCATGTCCCTCGGGACAGACTCCTACGAGCAGTACTTC. It encodes CAMSLGTDSYEQYF.

This clone was picked up one time. The rearrangement joins TRBV5-1 to TRBJ1-2, with D perhaps matching TRBD1 (6 bases). Germline CDR1 is SGHRS and CDR2 is YFSETQ. Trimming took 4 bases from V and 4 from J, leaving 14 bases between them. The CDR3 has 14 amino acids. CDR3 nucleotide sequence: TGCGCCAGCAGCCTTACAGGGCCCCTCTATGGCTACACCTTC. Amino acids: CASSLTGPLYGYTF.

This chain joins TRBV11-2 and TRBJ2-7, with 9 bases aligning to TRBD1. CDR1 SGHAT and CDR2 FQNNGV come from the germline V gene. This CDR3 region has 15 residues. V trimming: 5 bases; J trimming: 0 bases; junction bases outside the gene matches: 5. The CDR3 bases are TGTGCCAGCAGCCCACAGGGGGCTTTCTCCTACGAGCAGTACTTC. Protein: CASSPQGAFSYEQYF.

The chain carries TRBV11-2 and TRBJ1-1, with D uncertain. Germline CDR1 SGHAT, CDR2 FQNNGV. V was clipped by 5 bases and J by 5 bases, with 9 bases between them. The CDR3 extends over 12 amino acids. CDR3 nucleotide sequence: TGTGCCAGCAGCCGCACGCGGACTGAAGCTTTCTTT. As protein: CASSRTRTEAFF. Drawing the rest from reference TRBV11-2 and TRBJ1-1, the complete variable domain is EAGVAQSPRYKIIEKRQSVAFWCNPISGHATLYWYQQILGQGPKLLIQFQNNGVVDDSQLPKDRFSAERLKGVDSTLKIQPAKLEDSAVYLCASSRTRTEAFFGQGTRLTVV.

This clone was observed a handful of times. The J gene is TRBJ1-2, the V gene TRBV7-2; 8 bases line up with TRBD1. Trimming removed 5 bases from V and 7 bases from J; junction bases left unmatched: 9. The CDR3 is made up of 14 amino acids. CDR1 and CDR2 (germline): SGHTA, FQGNSA. In DNA form, the CDR3 reads TGTGCCAGCAGCAGGAGACAGGGGATCAGTGGCTACACCTTC. Its translation: CASSRRQGISGYTF.

The J gene is TRBJ2-5, the V gene TRBV4-3, with 10 bases lining up with TRBD2. Per the germline V gene, CDR1 is LGHNA and CDR2 is YSLEER. The CDR3 runs 16 residues. The trim removed 1 base at V and 5 bases at J, leaving 7 bases unmatched. CDR3 sequence (DNA): TGCGCCAGCAGCCAAGTGGCTAGCGGGAGCTGGGAGACCCAGTACTTC. Translation gives CASSQVASGSWETQYF.

This clone was recorded once. The chain joins TRBV21-1 to TRBJ2-1; no DNA check was done on the table's D call, TRBD2. TRBV21-1 is marked as a pseudogene. The CDR3 totals 20 residues. CDR3 DNA: TGTGCCAGCAGCAAAGAAGGGACTATAAGTCTGAGACTCTCCTACAATGAGCAGTTCTTC. It codes for CASSKEGTISLRLSYNEQFF.

The CDR3 protein is CASSPQDNYGYTF. The CDR3 DNA is TGTGCCAGCTCACCACAAGATAACTATGGCTACACCTTC. V usage is TRBV18 and J usage is TRBJ1-2; D unresolved. The CDR3 loop spans 13 amino acids. The V and J ends lost 1 base and 1 base respectively, with 4 bases between them. Germline-derived CDR1 and CDR2 are KGHSH and LQKENI.

The genes are TRBV12-3 or TRBV12-4 and TRBJ1-4, with no clear D. With 2 bases removed from V and 5 bases from J, the gap between germline ends came to 6 bases. This CDR3 comprises 13 residues. CDR3 in DNA: TGTGCCAGCAGTTTATCCCAGAATGAAAAACTGTTTTTT. Translation: CASSLSQNEKLFF.

This chain links TRBV2 with TRBJ1-1, with 8 bases aligning to TRBD1. J was trimmed by 1 base and V by 7 bases; bases with no gene match: 17. Germline lookup yields CDR1 SNHLY and CDR2 FYNNEI. The CDR3 is 18 residues long. The CDR3 region is CASMPVDRGSITNTEAFF. DNA of the CDR3: TGTGCCAGCATGCCGGTTGACAGGGGCTCTATTACGAACACTGAAGCTTTCTTT.

This chain uses TRBV2 with TRBJ2-7; TRBD2 matches 11 bases. Looked up from germline, CDR1 is SNHLY and CDR2 is FYNNEI. The trim removed 6 bases at V and 1 base at J, leaving 2 bases unmatched. This CDR3 has 14 residues. CDR3 protein: CASRGLAESYEQYF. The CDR3 DNA reads as TGTGCCAGCAGGGGACTAGCGGAATCCTACGAGCAGTACTTC.

The CDR3 loop is CASTQGGGAYEQYF. CDR3 DNA: TGTGCCAGCACTCAGGGCGGGGGGGCTTACGAGCAGTACTTC. The V gene is TRBV7-2, the J gene TRBJ2-7; 9 nucleotides align to TRBD2. Germline V gene sequence: CDR1 SGHTA, CDR2 FQGNSA. The CDR3 totals 14 residues. Unmatched junction bases numbered 8, after V lost 7 bases and J lost 4 bases.

The sample holds one count of this clone. The V gene is TRBV9, the J gene TRBJ1-2; 7 bases agree with TRBD1. The CDR3 loop spans 14 amino acids. Germline values: CDR1 SGDLS, CDR2 YYNGEE. V shed 0 bases and J 7 bases; nucleotides not matched to a gene: 6. The CDR3 DNA reads as TGTGCCAGCAGCGTAGGGGCAGGGGGATCTGGCTACACCTTC. As protein: CASSVGAGGSGYTF. The full variable domain, in which reference TRBV9 and TRBJ1-2 provide the parts outside the CDR3, is DSGVTQTPKHLITATGQRVTLRCSPRSGDLSVYWYQQSLDQGLQFLIQYYNGEERAKGNILERFSAQQFPDLHSELNLSSLELGDSALYFCASSVGAGGSGYTFGSGTRLTVV.

This rearrangement joins TRBV30 to TRBJ1-3; tentatively, D is TRBD1 (5 bases). Germline assignment: CDR1 GTSNPN and CDR2 SVGIG (reference sequence). V dropped 4 bases and J dropped 1 base, with 11 bases sitting between them. The CDR3 runs 14 residues. CDR3 sequence: CAWNSPGSGNTIYF. The CDR3 DNA is TGTGCCTGGAACTCACCAGGGTCTGGAAACACCATATATTTT.

CDR3 in amino acids: CASSPRPTEAFF. The CDR3 nucleotides are TGTGCCAGCTCACCACGTCCCACTGAAGCTTTCTTT. The V and J genes are TRBV18 and TRBJ1-1; D ambiguous. CDR1 and CDR2 (germline): KGHSH, LQKENI. Trimming pared 1 base from V and 4 bases from J, leaving 4 bases between. The CDR3 has 12 amino acids.

V usage is TRBV15 and J usage is TRBJ1-2, with a possible D match to TRBD1 (6 bases). Per the germline V gene, CDR1 is LNHNV and CDR2 is YYDKDF (reference sequence). V lost 0 bases to trimming and J lost 8 bases, with 10 bases between them. The CDR3 loop spans 13 amino acids. The CDR3, as DNA: TGTGCCACCAGCAGAGATACAGGGAGAGGCTACACCTTC. Translated, it gives CATSRDTGRGYTF.

This sequence joins TRBV13 and TRBJ1-3; D call uncertain. The germline gives CDR1 PRHDT, CDR2 FYEKMQ (reference sequence). The V gene lost 5 bases and the J gene lost 0 bases, with 14 bases spanning the gap. The CDR3 length is 16 residues. CDR3 coding DNA: TGTGCCAGCAGCCTAAGACCGTCGGACTCTGGAAACACCATATATTTT. It encodes CASSLRPSDSGNTIYF.

This chain uses TRBV6-5 with TRBJ2-1; D is unclear. Germline lookup yields CDR1 MNHEY and CDR2 SVGAGI. The length of the CDR3 is 14 residues. V was trimmed by 6 bases and J by 0 bases, leaving 9 bases between them. The CDR3 region is CASRPNLSYNEQFF. Here the CDR3 DNA reads TGTGCCAGCAGGCCTAACCTCTCCTACAATGAGCAGTTCTTC.

The chain combines TRBV11-2 with TRBJ2-7; 9 positions agree with TRBD2. Losses at the gene ends were 4 bases for V and 2 bases for J; bases not matched to a gene: 6. Looked up from germline, CDR1 is SGHAT and CDR2 is FQNNGV. The CDR3 extends over 15 amino acids. As DNA, the CDR3 is TGTGCCAGCAGCTCCGTGACTAGCGGCCCCTACGAGCAGTACTTC. This encodes CASSSVTSGPYEQYF.

The rearrangement uses TRBV28 and TRBJ2-2; TRBD2 might be the D (6 bases). Germline values: CDR1 MDHEN, CDR2 SYDVKM. The CDR3 totals 15 residues. V lost 8 bases, J lost 0 bases, and 13 bases lay in between. CDR3 coding DNA: TGTGCCAGCCACGGAGGGATACCGAACACCGGGGAGCTGTTTTTT. It yields the protein CASHGGIPNTGELFF.

This clone was counted a single time. The rearrangement links TRBV14 to TRBJ2-7; D unresolved. Germline CDR1 is SGHDN and CDR2 is FVKESK. V was clipped by 3 bases and J by 3 bases, with 3 bases between them. This CDR3 is built from 11 residues. Here the CDR3 DNA reads TGTGCCAGCAGCCAGAACTACGAGCAGTACTTC. Its translation: CASSQNYEQYF.

Here the CDR3 DNA reads TGTGCCAGCAGTTTATTCTCTAGCGGGGGGCCCTCCTACAATGAGCAGTTCTTC. As protein: CASSLFSSGGPSYNEQFF. V gene TRBV28 combines with J gene TRBJ2-1, with 11 bases aligning to TRBD2. Germline lookup yields CDR1 MDHEN and CDR2 SYDVKM. The V gene end was trimmed by 1 base and the J gene end by 0 bases; junction bases not matched to a gene: 5. The CDR3 covers 18 residues. Complete variable domain (other parts from reference TRBV28 and TRBJ2-1): DVKVTQSSRYLVKRTGEKVFLECVQDMDHENMFWYRQDPGLGLRLIYFSYDVKMKEKGDIPEGYSVSREKKERFSLILESASTNQTSMYLCASSLFSSGGPSYNEQFFGPGTRLTVL.

The chain joins TRBV24-1 to TRBJ1-2, with TRBD1 as a possible D gene (6 bases). This CDR3 has 15 amino acids. Germline V gives CDR1 KGHDR, CDR2 SFDVKD. The V end lost 4 bases, the J end lost 3 bases, and 14 bases lay between the germline ends. The CDR3 nucleotides are TGTGCCACCAGTGACCATACAGGGAGGGACTATGGCTACACCTTC. It codes for CATSDHTGRDYGYTF.

This chain connects TRBV6-5 to TRBJ1-6; D possibly corresponds to TRBD1 (5 bases). The CDR3 sequence is 15 residues long. Germline V gives CDR1 MNHEY, CDR2 SVGAGI. V was pared by 6 bases and J by 6 bases, with 15 bases between. The CDR3 sequence: CASRWGNPLNSPLHF. The CDR3 DNA reads as TGTGCCAGCAGGTGGGGGAACCCTCTTAATTCACCCCTCCACTTT.

The chain uses TRBV4-3 and TRBJ1-3, with D perhaps TRBD1 (5 bases). Looked up from germline, CDR1 is LGHNA and CDR2 is YSLEER. The V end lost 0 bases, the J end lost 2 bases, and 11 bases lay between the germline ends. This CDR3 spans 16 amino acids. DNA of the CDR3: TGCGCCAGCAGCCAAGATTTCGGGACGACTGGAAACACCATATATTTT. This gives the protein CASSQDFGTTGNTIYF.

The chain employs TRBV6-6 and TRBJ2-2, with 8 bases lining up with TRBD2. Germline loops: CDR1 MNHNY, CDR2 SVGAGI (reference sequence). This CDR3 has 13 amino acids. Trimming cost V 6 bases and J 7 bases; bases outside gene matches: 4. CDR3: CASRERENGELFF. The CDR3 nucleotides are TGTGCCAGCAGGGAGCGGGAGAACGGGGAGCTGTTTTTT.

The chain joins TRBV5-1 to TRBJ1-4; maybe TRBD1 (5 bases). Germline CDR1 is SGHRS and CDR2 is YFSETQ. The CDR3 sequence is 14 residues long. The ends were cut back, 4 bases at V and 8 bases at J, with 15 bases in the middle. The CDR3 bases are TGCGCCAGCAGCCTGACCCAGGGAGAAGAAAAACTGTTTTTT. Protein sequence: CASSLTQGEEKLFF.

The chain joins TRBV7-9 to TRBJ2-5, with 9 bases matching TRBD2. The germline CDR1 and CDR2 sequences are SEHNR and FQNEAQ (reference sequence). This CDR3 region has 17 residues. V shed 4 bases and J 0 bases; nucleotides not matched to a gene: 9. DNA of the CDR3: TGTGCCAGCAGCTCACTGGAGTCTAGCGGGGACCAAGAGACCCAGTACTTC. Translated, it gives CASSSLESSGDQETQYF.

The CDR3 spells CAISAGTGGDEQYF. The CDR3 DNA reads as TGTGCCATCAGTGCGGGGACAGGGGGTGACGAGCAGTACTTC. V gene TRBV10-3 combines with J gene TRBJ2-7; 11 nucleotides align to TRBD1. Germline V gives CDR1 ENHRY, CDR2 SYGVKD. The CDR3 has 14 amino acids. The J segment lost 5 bases and the V segment lost 4 bases, leaving 4 bases of the junction unmatched.

The chain is built from TRBV11-3 and TRBJ1-1, with D hard to call. CDR1 is SGHNT and CDR2 is YENEEA in the germline V gene. The CDR3 is 14 amino acids. Trimming shortened V by 5 bases and J by 8 bases, and 18 bases separated the two germline ends. The CDR3 loop is CASSIPGTASEAFF. The CDR3 region has the DNA TGTGCCAGCAGCATACCGGGCACAGCCTCCGAAGCTTTCTTT.

The rearrangement joins TRBV7-2 to TRBJ2-2, with 7 bases lining up with TRBD1. This CDR3 has 14 amino acids. CDR1 is SGHTA, CDR2 FQGNSA, per germline. The V segment lost 4 bases and the J segment 5 bases; nucleotides outside the gene matches: 4. CDR3 bases: TGTGCCAGCAGCTCGGACAGGTCTACCGGGGAGCTGTTTTTT. Protein: CASSSDRSTGELFF.

The CDR3 nucleotides read TGTGCCAGCGCCAAGACAGCCTCTGGAAACACCATATATTTT. This translates into CASAKTASGNTIYF. The chain joins TRBV28 to TRBJ1-3, with D possibly being TRBD1 (5 bases). The CDR3 extends over 14 amino acids. CDR1 is MDHEN and CDR2 is SYDVKM in the germline V gene. Trimming removed 8 bases from V and 0 bases from J, with 11 bases in between. The whole variable domain, filled in from reference TRBV28 and TRBJ1-3, reads DVKVTQSSRYLVKRTGEKVFLECVQDMDHENMFWYRQDPGLGLRLIYFSYDVKMKEKGDIPEGYSVSREKKERFSLILESASTNQTSMYLCASAKTASGNTIYFGEGSWLTVV.